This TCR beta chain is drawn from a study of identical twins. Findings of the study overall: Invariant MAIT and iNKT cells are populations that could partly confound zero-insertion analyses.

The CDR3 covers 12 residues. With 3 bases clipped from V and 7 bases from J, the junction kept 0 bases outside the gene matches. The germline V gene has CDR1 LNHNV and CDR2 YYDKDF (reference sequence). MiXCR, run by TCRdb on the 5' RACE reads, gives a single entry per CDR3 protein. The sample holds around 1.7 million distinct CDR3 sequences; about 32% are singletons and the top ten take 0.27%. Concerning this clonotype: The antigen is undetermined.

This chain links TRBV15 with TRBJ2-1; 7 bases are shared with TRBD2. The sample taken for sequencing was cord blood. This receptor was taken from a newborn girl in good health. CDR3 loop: CATSRGLNEQFF. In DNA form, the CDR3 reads TGTGCCACCAGCAGGGGACTAAATGAGCAGTTCTTC. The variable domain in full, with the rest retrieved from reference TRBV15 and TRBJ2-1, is DAMVIQNPRYQVTQFGKPVTLSCSQTLNHNVMYWYQQKSSQAPKLLFHYYDKDFNNEADTPDNFQSRRPNTSFCFLDIRSPGLGDTAMYLCATSRGLNEQFFGPGTRLTVL.